The clone carrying this T cell receptor (beta chain) was seen many times. The data derive from a study of read filtering for tumor transcriptome and immune sequencing. In the study overall: DNase treatment preceded whole-transcriptome library preparation.

From 350 to 500 ng of RNA, a library with molecular barcoded alpha/delta and beta/gamma adaptors was made. One entry per CDR3 protein, called by TCRdb with MiXCR from the reads. The sample contains some 140,000 distinct CDR3 sequences, about 13% of which appear only once. V lost 1 base and J lost 0, with 13 bases in between. The CDR3 sequence is 17 residues long. The V gene's germline CDR1 is MGHRA and CDR2 YSYEKL. Sequenced input: a population of CD138-negative cells sorted from bone marrow. The origin of this receptor is a donor over 35 with multiple myeloma. The V call is TRBV4-1, the J call TRBJ1-5, with D perhaps TRBD1 (5 bases). DNA for the CDR3: TGCGCCAGCAGCCAAGTGGGACGGGGGGATAGCAATCAGCCCCAGCATTTT. Amino acids: CASSQVGRGDSNQPQHF.